The clone carrying this TCR beta chain was seen a few times. Its antigen remains unidentified. The CDR3 has 15 residues. V shed 6 bases, J shed 4 bases, and the junction held 9 bases outside the gene matches. Germline V gives CDR1 DFQATT, CDR2 SNEGSKA (reference sequence). What was amplified from RNA transcripts were TCR beta CDR3 regions. Primed by the HTBI set, a first-round RT-PCR was run on the TCR CDR3. Each CDR3 protein is one row after TCRdb ran MiXCR on the multiplex PCR reads. The sample carries 500,000 to 600,000 distinct CDR3 sequences, just under 20% recorded once. The record originates from a study of T cells in Graves' hyperthyroidism and ophthalmopathy. In the study overall: Initial diagnosis, before any treatment, was when peripheral blood was collected. General study points: Stable hyperthyroidism was told apart from ophthalmopathy by a model built on 13 V-J features.

The specimen was blood. This TCR came from a man aged 40-50 years with Graves' ophthalmopathy. The chain joins TRBV20-1 to TRBJ2-3; the match to TRBD2 covers 11 bases. The CDR3 spells CSASETSGVADTQYF. The DNA for the CDR3 is TGCAGTGCCAGCGAGACTAGCGGGGTGGCAGATACGCAGTATTTT.